A single TCR beta chain is shown here with its context. This clone was picked up one time. Its recognized antigen is unknown. At one end the junction does not follow the germline gene, possibly because of a read error. The cysteine opens and the phenylalanine closes a CDR3 of 8 amino acids. CDR3 DNA is the only sequence kept; it has 24 bases, read in frame from the first base. TCRbeta CDR3 regions were amplified from genomic DNA using the immunoSEQ Assay, a bias-controlled multiplex PCR. In the original analysis: The number of nucleated cells in each sample was estimated by amplification of reference gene primers within the assay. To quantify the absolute abundance of each unique TCRbeta CDR3 rearrangement, sequence reads were collapsed and filtered. For each sample, productive Simpson clonality was calculated by taking the square root of Simpson's diversity index across productive rearrangements. TCRdb's version of the immuneACCESS table is confined to in-frame rearrangements and falls short of the full clone set. An unresolved V gene accounts for under half of the shortfall where checked; the remainder is of unknown origin. D and trimming were read from the DNA, whereas the V and J calls and clone size are those reported in that table. This sample is represented by under 200,000 clones; about four fifths of them were singletons. The top ten hold roughly 18% of the sample.

This sample stems from a study of blood T cell repertoires in COVID-19 (TCRdb year 2020). At the level of the whole study: Samples covering the acute and convalescent phases of COVID-19 were provided by collaborators in the United States, Italy and Spain. The material from the prospective study consisted of cDNA or gDNA derived from T cells, B-cell-depleted T cells, or PBMCs. Deeply sampled blood TCRbeta repertoires from subjects exposed to, actively infected with, or recovered from COVID-19 were included in the dataset. The repertoires were made available in a free public database intended to serve as a resource for research on the immune response to SARS-CoV-2. Samples came from the ongoing ImmuneRACE study (first 160 participants) plus 1,254 subjects from 6 global collaborators. Sample metadata almost always included a de-identified subject ID, COVID-19 status, age in years and sex. Where available, HLA class I and class II types were obtained from metadata supplied by the sample provider rather than from assay-based typing. Beyond this particular receptor, the publication reports: The amount of clinical and demographic metadata varied by source and participant and was provided uncurated.

Another Seattle source contributed samples from volunteer blood donors who had recovered from COVID-19. Each collaborating institution followed its own protocols to collect whole blood in K2EDTA tubes. For TCRbeta analysis, collaborators shipped samples in one of three forms: frozen whole blood, isolated PBMCs, or DNA extracted from either of those sample types. This receptor was obtained from a woman in her seventies who had recovered from COVID-19. Sequencing was done on a sample of peripheral blood. The chain employs TRBV23-1 and TRBJ2-7; confidence is insufficient to name the D gene. TRBV23-1 is labeled an ORF, and its function is uncertain. The nucleotide sequence is given as TGCGCCACCCCCCCTCGGGACTTC. Its protein reads: CATPPRDF.